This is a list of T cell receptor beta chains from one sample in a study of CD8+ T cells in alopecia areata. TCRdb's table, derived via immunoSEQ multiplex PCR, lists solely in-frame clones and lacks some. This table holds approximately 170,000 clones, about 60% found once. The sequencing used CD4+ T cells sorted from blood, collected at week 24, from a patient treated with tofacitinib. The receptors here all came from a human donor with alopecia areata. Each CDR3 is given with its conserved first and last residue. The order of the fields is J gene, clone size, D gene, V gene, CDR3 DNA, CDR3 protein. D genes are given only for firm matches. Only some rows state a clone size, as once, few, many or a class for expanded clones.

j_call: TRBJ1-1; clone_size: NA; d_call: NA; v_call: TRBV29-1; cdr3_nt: TGCAGCGTTGAAGGATTAGCGAACACTGAAGCTTTCTTT; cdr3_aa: CSVEGLANTEAFF
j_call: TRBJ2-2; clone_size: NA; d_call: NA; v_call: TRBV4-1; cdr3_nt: TGCGCCAGCAGCCCACCGGGGGCCGGGGAGCTGTTTTTT; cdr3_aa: CASSPPGAGELFF
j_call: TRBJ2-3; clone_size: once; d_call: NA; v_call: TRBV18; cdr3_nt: TGTGCCAGCTCACCCCGAACAGAAGATACGCAGTATTTT; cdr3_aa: CASSPRTEDTQYF
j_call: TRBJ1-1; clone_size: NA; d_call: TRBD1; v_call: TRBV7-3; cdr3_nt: TGTGCCAGCAGCCATGACAGGGCGGGGGAGGCTTTCTTT; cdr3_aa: CASSHDRAGEAFF
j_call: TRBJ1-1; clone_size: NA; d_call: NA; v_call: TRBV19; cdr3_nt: TGTGCCAGTAGCCCAGGGTTGGGGGCTTTCTTT; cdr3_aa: CASSPGLGAFF
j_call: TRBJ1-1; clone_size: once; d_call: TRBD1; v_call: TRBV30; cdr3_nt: TGTGCCTGGAGCGACAGGGGAGCGGAAGCTTTCTTT; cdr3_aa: CAWSDRGAEAFF
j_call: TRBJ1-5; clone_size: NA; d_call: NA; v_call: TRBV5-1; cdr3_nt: TGCGCCAGCAGCTTGGATCTTGATCAGCCCCAGCATTTT; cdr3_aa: CASSLDLDQPQHF
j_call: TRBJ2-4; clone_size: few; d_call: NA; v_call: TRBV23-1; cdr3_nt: TGCGCCAGCAGGGACGGAGCCAAAAACATTCAGTACTTC; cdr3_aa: CASRDGAKNIQYF
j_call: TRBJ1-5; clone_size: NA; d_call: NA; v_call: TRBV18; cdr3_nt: TGTGCCAGCTCACCAGCAGACCGGGTACCCCAGCATTTT; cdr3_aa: CASSPADRVPQHF
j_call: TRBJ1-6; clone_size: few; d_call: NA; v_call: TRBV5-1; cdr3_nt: TGCGCCAGCAGCGGGGGTGTCGATTATAATTCACCCCTCCACTTT; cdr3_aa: CASSGGVDYNSPLHF
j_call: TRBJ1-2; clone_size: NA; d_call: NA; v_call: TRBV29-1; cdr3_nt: TGCAGCGTAGGGGGGAACTATGGCTACACCTTC; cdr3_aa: CSVGGNYGYTF
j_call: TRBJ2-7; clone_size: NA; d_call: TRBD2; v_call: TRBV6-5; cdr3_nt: TGTGCCAGCACGACTAGCGGGGCCTCTCATTACGAGCAGTACTTC; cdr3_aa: CASTTSGASHYEQYF
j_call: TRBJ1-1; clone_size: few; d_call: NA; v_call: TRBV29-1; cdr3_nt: TGCTCGGGGGGGAACACTGAAGCTTTCTTT; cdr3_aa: CSGGNTEAFF
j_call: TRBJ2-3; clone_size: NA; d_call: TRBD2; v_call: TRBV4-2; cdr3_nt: TGTGCCAGCAGCCAAGAGCGGGGGTTAGATACGCAGTATTTT; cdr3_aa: CASSQERGLDTQYF
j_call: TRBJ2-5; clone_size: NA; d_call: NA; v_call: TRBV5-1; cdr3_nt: TGCGCCAGCAGCTTGGTGGGAGGGGGGGACCAAGAGACCCAGTACTTC; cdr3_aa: CASSLVGGGDQETQYF
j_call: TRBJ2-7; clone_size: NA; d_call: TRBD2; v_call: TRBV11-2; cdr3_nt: TGTGCCAGCAGCTTAACGGGCGGGGGTCCTCTCTCCTACGAGCAGTACTTC; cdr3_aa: CASSLTGGGPLSYEQYF
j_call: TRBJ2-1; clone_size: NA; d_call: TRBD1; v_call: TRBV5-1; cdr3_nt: TGCGCCAGCAGCTTACAGGGGAACAATGAGCAGTTCTTC; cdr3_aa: CASSLQGNNEQFF
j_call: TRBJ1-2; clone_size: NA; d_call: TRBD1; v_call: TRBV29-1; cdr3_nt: TGCAGCGTTGTTGAGGGGGCGGTTGGCTACACCTTC; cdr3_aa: CSVVEGAVGYTF
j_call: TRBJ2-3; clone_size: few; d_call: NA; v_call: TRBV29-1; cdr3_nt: TGCAGCGTTGGCCACGATACGCAGTATTTT; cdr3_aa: CSVGHDTQYF
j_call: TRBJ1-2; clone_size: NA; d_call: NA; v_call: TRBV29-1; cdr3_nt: TGCAGCGTTGAATCCCCGGTAGGGTATGGCTACACCTTC; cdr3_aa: CSVESPVGYGYTF
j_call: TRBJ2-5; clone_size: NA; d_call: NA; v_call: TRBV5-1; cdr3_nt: TGCGCCAGCAGCTTTGCGGAGACCCAGTACTTC; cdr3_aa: CASSFAETQYF
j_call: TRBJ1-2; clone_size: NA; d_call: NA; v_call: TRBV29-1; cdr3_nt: TGCAGCGTCGCACAGGGAAGACATGGCTACACCTTC; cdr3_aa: CSVAQGRHGYTF
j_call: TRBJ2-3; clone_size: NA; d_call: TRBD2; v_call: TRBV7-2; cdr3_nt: TGTGCCAGCAGCTTAGAGGGGACTAGCCATAGCACAGATACGCAGTATTTT; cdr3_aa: CASSLEGTSHSTDTQYF
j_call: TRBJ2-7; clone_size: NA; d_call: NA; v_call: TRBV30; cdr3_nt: TGTGCCTGGAACCCGTCCACCACTTACTACGAGCAGTACTTC; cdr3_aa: CAWNPSTTYYEQYF
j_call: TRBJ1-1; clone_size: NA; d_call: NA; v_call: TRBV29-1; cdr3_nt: TGCAGCGTCGTCTCTGGAGTCGTGAACACTGAAGCTTTCTTT; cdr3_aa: CSVVSGVVNTEAFF
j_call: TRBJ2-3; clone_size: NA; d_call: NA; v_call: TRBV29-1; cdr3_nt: TGCAGCGCCGCGGGCGGGGGCACAGATACGCAGTATTTT; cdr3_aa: CSAAGGGTDTQYF
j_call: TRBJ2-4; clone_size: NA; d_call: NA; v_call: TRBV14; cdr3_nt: TGTGCCAGCAGCCAATTGGGGGTTACCAAAAACATTCAGTACTTC; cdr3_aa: CASSQLGVTKNIQYF
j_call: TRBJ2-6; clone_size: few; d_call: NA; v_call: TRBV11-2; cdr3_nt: TGTGCCAGCAGCTTTTACAACTCTGGGGCCAACGTCCTGACTTTC; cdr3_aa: CASSFYNSGANVLTF
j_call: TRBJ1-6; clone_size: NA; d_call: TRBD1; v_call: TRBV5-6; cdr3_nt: TGTGCCAGCAGCTTGGAAGGGACAGCAACTCGTTCACCCCTCCACTTT; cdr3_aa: CASSLEGTATRSPLHF
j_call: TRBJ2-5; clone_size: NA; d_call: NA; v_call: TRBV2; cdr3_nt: TGTGCCAGCAAATCAGAGGAGACCCAGTACTTC; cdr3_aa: CASKSEETQYF
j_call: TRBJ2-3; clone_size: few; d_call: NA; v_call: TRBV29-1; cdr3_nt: TGCATCGTGAGTTTACACCTGAACACAGATACGCAGTATTTT; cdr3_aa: CIVSLHLNTDTQYF
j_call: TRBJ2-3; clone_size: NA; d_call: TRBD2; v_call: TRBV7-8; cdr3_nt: TGTGCCAGCAGCTTAGCCCTTAGTAGCGGGGCAACAGATACGCAGTATTTT; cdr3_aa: CASSLALSSGATDTQYF
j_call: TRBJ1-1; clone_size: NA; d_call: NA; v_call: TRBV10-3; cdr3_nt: TGTGCCACCGGACAGATGAACACTGAAGCTTTCTTT; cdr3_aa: CATGQMNTEAFF
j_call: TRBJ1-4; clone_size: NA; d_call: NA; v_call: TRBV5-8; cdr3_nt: TGTGCCAGCAGCTTGGGGGATAAGGGCAGCAATGAAAAACTGTTTTTT; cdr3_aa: CASSLGDKGSNEKLFF